The clone carrying this T cell receptor beta chain appeared many times. MiXCR, run by TCRdb on the PCR reads, gives a single entry per CDR3 protein. The table shows about 70,000 distinct CDR3 sequences, with approximately 17% occurring only once. Isolation of naive CD8 T cells was achieved by sorting on a CD8+CD4-CCR7+CD45RA+ phenotype. The source of the sample is a study of molecular identifiers for immune sequencing clone quantification. The germline V and J ends were trimmed by 3 bases and 3 bases, with 12 bases remaining between them. The germline V gene encodes CDR1 DFQATT and CDR2 SNEGSKA (reference sequence). The CDR3 is 13 amino acids.

The sample comprised naive CD8+ T cells from blood, with Jurkat cell RNA spiked in. Subset denoted: FACS-sorted CD8+CD4-CCR7+CD45RA+ naive T cells. V gene TRBV20-1 combines with J gene TRBJ2-7, with D perhaps TRBD1 (5 bases). The TCR originated in a human donor in good health. Some libraries in this study had Jurkat cell RNA spiked in. Here the CDR3 DNA reads TGCAGTGCTAGGGGTCTCGACAGCTACGAGCAGTACTTC. Its translation: CSARGLDSYEQYF.